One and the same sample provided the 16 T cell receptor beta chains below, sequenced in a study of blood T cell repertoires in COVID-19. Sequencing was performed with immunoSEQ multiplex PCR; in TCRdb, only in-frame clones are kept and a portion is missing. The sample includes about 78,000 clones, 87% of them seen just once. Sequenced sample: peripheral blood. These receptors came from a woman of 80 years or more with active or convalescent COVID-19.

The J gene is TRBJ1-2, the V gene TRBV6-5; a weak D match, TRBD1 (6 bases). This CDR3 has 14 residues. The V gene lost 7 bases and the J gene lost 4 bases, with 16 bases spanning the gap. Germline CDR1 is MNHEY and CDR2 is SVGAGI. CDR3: CASTKGGGGYGYTF. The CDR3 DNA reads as TGTGCCAGCACCAAAGGGGGAGGGGGCTATGGCTACACCTTC.

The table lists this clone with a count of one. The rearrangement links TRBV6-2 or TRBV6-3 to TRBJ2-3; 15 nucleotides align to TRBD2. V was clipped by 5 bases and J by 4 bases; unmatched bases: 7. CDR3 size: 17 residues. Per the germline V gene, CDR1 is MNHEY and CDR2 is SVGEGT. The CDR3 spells CASSTGLAGGSADTQYF. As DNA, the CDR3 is TGTGCCAGCAGTACAGGACTAGCGGGAGGGTCCGCAGATACGCAGTATTTT.

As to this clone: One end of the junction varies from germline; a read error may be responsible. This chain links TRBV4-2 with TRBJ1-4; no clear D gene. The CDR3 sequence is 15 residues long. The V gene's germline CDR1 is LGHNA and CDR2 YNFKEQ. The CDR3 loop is CASNQFGGNNEKLFF. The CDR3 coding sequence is TGTGCCAGCAACCAATTCGGAGGTAATAATGAAAAACTGTTTTTT.

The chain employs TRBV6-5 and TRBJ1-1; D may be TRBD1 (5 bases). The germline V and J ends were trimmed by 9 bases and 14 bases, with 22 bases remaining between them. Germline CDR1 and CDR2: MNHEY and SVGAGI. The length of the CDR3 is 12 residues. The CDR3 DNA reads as TGTGCCAGTAACGGACGGCAGGGCTCAATATTCTTT. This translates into CASNGRQGSIFF.

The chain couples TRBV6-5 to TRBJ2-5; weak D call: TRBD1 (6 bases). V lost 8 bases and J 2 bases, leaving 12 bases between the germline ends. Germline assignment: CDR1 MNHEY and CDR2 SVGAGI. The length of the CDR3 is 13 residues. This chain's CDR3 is CASLGQPQETQYF. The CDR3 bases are TGTGCCAGCCTTGGACAGCCACAAGAGACCCAGTACTTC.

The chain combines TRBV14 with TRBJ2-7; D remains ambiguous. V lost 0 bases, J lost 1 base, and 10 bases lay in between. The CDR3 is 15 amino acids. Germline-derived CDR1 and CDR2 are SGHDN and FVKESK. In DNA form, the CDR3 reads TGTGCCAGCAGCCAAGAGGCCCCCCCGTCCTACGAGCAGTACTTC. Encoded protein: CASSQEAPPSYEQYF.

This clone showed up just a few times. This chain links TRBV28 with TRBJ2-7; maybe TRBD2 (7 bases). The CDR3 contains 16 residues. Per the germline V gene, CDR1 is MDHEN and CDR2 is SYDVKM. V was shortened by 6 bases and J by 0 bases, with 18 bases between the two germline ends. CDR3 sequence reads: CASSNPGGGLSYEQYF. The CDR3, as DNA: TGTGCCAGCAGCAACCCTGGGGGGGGGCTCTCCTACGAGCAGTACTTC.

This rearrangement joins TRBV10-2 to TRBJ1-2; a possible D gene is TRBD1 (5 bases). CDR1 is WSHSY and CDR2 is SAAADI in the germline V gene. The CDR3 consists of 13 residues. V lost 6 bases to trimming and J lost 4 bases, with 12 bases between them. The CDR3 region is CASRAGPAYGYTF. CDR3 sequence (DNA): TGCGCCAGCAGGGCAGGGCCCGCCTATGGCTACACCTTC.

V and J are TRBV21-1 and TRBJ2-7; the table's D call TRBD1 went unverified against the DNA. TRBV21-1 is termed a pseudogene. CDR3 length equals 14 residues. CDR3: CASSGGQGVYEQYF. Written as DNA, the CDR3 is TGTGCCAGCAGCGGGGGACAGGGTGTCTACGAGCAGTACTTC.

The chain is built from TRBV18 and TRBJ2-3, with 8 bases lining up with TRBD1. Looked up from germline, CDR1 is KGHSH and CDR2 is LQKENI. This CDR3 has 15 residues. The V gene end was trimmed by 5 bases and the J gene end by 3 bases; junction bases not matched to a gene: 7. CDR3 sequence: CASSAQTGGTDTQYF. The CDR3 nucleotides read TGTGCCAGCTCAGCCCAAACAGGGGGAACAGATACGCAGTATTTT.

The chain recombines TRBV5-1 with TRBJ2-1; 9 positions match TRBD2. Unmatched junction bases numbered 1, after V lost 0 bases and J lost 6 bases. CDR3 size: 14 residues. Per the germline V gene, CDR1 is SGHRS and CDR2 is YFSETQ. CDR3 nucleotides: TGCGCCAGCAGCTTGGTAGCGGGAGTCAATGAGCAGTTCTTC. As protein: CASSLVAGVNEQFF.

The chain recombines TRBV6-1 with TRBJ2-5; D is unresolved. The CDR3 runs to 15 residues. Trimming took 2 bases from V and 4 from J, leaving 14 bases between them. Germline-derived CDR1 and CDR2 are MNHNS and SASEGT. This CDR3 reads CASSENRVPAETQYF. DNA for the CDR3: TGTGCCAGCAGTGAAAATCGGGTCCCGGCAGAGACCCAGTACTTC.

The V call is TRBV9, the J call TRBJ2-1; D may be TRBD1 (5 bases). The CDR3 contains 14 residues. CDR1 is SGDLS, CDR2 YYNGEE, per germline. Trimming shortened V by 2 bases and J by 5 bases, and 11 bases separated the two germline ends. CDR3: CASSVGQVDNEQFF. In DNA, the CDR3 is TGTGCCAGCAGCGTGGGGCAGGTTGACAATGAGCAGTTCTTC.

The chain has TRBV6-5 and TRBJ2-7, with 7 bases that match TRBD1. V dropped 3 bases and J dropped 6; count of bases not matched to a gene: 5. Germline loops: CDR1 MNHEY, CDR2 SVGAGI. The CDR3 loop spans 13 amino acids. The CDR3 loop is CASSYARGSEQYF. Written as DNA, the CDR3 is TGTGCCAGCAGTTATGCCAGGGGGTCCGAGCAGTACTTC.

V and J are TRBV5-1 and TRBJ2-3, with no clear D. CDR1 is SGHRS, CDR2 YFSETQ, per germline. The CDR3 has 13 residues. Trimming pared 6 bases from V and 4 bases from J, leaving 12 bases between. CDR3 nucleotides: TGCGCCAGCAAGCAACTGACATCAGATACGCAGTATTTT. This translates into CASKQLTSDTQYF.

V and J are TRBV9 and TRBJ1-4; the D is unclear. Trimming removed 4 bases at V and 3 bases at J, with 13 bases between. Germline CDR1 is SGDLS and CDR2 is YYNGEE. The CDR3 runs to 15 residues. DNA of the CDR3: TGTGCCAGCAGCCCAGACCTGACTGCTAATGAAAAACTGTTTTTT. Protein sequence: CASSPDLTANEKLFF.